This T cell receptor (beta chain) was captured by sequencing in a study of beta chain features in type 1 diabetes. Turning to this clone: The antigen remains unidentified.

The study's findings and limits: Type 1 diabetes patients showed a moderate but significant shortening of TCRB CDR3s in all four CD4+ subsets.

The isolated RNA, all of it, was reverse transcribed, so expressed TCRB transcripts were what got sequenced. For naive, central memory and regulatory T cell samples, reads averaged roughly 3.5 million. Data came from immunoSEQ multiplex PCR; TCRdb stores just in-frame clones and leaves some out. The table includes 120,000 or so clones, roughly 17% detected once. The germline gives CDR1 SNHLY, CDR2 FYNNEI. This CDR3 has 13 residues. Trimming removed 11 bases at V and 6 bases at J, with 16 bases between. The sequence was obtained from a man aged 18 to 30 with type 1 diabetes. The chain joins TRBV2 to TRBJ1-4; no definite D call. The sample comprised central memory CD4+ T cells from blood. The CDR3 bases are TGTGCCGGAAAGGGAGGGTTACATGAAAAACTGTTTTTT. This gives the protein CAGKGGLHEKLFF.